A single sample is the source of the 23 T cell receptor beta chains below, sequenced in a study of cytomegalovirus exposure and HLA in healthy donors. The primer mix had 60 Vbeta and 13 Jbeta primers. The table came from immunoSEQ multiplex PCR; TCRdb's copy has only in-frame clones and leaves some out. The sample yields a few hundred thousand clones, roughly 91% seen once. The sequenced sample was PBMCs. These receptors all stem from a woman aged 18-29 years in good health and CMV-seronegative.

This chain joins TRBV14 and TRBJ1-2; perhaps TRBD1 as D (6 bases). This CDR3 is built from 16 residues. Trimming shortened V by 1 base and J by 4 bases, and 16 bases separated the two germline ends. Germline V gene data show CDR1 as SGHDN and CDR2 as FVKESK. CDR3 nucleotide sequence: TGTGCCAGCAGCCAAGGGCAGGGGCGGTCTTCCTATGGCTACACCTTC. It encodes CASSQGQGRSSYGYTF.

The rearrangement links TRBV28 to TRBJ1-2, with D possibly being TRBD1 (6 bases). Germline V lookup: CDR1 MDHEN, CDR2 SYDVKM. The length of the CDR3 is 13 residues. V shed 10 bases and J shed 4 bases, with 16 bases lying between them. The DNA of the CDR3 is TGTGCCATCCGTACAGGGATGGGCTATGGCTACACCTTC. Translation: CAIRTGMGYGYTF.

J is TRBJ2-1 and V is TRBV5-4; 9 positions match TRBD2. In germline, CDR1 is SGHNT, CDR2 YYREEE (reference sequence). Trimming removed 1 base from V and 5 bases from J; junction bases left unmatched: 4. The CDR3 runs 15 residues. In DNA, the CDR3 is TGTGCCAGCAGCTTGCGACTAGCGGTTGACAATGAGCAGTTCTTC. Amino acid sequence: CASSLRLAVDNEQFF.

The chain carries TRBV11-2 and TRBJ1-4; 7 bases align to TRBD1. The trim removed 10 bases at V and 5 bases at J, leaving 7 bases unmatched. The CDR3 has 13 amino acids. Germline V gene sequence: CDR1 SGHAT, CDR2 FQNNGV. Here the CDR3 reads CATGDSPNEKLFF. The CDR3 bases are TGTGCCACCGGGGACAGTCCCAATGAAAAACTGTTTTTT.

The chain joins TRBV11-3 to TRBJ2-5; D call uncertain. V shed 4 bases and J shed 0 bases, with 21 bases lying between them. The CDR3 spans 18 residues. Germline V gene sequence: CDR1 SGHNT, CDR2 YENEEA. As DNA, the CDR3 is TGTGCCAGCAGCTCACCCCGCCGCGGAGAGAGGTACCAAGAGACCCAGTACTTC. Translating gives CASSSPRRGERYQETQYF.

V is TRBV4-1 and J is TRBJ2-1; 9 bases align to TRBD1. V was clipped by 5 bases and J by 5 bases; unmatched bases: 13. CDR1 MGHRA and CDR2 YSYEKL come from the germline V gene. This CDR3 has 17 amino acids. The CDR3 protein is CASSDPGGNRGHNEQFF. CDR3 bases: TGCGCCAGCAGCGACCCAGGGGGCAACAGGGGGCACAATGAGCAGTTCTTC.

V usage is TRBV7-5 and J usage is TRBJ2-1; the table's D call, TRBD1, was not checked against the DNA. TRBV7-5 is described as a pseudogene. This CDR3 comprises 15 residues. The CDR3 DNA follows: TGTGTCAGAAGCCGTACACAGGGGGCGGACAATGAGCAGTTCTTC. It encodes CVRSRTQGADNEQFF.

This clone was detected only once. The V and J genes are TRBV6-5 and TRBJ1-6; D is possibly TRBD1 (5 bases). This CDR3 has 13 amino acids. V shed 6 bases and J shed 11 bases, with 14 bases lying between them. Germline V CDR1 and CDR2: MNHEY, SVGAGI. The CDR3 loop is CASSQIWGAPLHF. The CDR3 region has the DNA TGTGCCAGCAGCCAAATTTGGGGGGCACCCCTCCACTTT.

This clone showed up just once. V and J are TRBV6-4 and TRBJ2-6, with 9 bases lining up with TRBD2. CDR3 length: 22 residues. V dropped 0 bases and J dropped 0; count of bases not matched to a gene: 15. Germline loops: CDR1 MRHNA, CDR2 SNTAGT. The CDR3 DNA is TGTGCCAGCAGTGACTCGAATAGCCCTTATGGCGGGGGGGCCTCTGGGGCCAACGTCCTGACTTTC. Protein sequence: CASSDSNSPYGGGASGANVLTF.

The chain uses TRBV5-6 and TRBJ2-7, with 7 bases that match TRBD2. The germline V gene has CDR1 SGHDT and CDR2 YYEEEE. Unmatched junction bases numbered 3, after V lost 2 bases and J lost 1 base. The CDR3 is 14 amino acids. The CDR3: CASSLRLASYEQYF. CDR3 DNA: TGTGCCAGCAGCTTAAGACTAGCTTCCTACGAGCAGTACTTC.

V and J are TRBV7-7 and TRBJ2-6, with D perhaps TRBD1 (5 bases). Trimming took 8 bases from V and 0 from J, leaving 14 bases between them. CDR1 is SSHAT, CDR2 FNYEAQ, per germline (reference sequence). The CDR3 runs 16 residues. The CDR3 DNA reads TGTGCCAGCTCAACAGGACCCAGCTCTGGGGCCAACGTCCTGACTTTC. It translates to CASSTGPSSGANVLTF.

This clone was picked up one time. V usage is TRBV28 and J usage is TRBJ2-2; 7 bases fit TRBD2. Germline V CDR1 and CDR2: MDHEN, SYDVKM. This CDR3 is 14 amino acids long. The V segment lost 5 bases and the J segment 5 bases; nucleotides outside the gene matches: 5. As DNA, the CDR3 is TGTGCCAGCAGTCCGGGAGGCACAACCGGGGAGCTGTTTTTT. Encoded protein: CASSPGGTTGELFF. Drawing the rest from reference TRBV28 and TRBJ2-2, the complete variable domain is DVKVTQSSRYLVKRTGEKVFLECVQDMDHENMFWYRQDPGLGLRLIYFSYDVKMKEKGDIPEGYSVSREKKERFSLILESASTNQTSMYLCASSPGGTTGELFFGEGSRLTVL.

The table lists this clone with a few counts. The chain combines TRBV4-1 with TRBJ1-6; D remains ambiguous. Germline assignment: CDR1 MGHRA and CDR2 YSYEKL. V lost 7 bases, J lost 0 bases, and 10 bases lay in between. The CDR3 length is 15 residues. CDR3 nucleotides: TGCGCCAGCACTGAGGTGAGCTCCTATAATTCACCCCTCCACTTT. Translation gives CASTEVSSYNSPLHF.

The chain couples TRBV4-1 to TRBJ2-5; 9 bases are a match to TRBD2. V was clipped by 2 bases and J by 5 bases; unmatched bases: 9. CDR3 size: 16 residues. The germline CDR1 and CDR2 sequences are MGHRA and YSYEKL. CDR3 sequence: CASSQTRGGGSETQYF. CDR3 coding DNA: TGCGCCAGCAGCCAAACGCGGGGGGGCGGTTCGGAGACCCAGTACTTC.

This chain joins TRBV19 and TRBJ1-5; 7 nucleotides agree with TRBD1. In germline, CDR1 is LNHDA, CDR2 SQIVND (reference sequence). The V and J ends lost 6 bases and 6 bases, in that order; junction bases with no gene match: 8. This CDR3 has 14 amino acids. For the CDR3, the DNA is TGTGCCAGTAGCCGGGACAGCCTTTTTCAGCCCCAGCATTTT. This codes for CASSRDSLFQPQHF.

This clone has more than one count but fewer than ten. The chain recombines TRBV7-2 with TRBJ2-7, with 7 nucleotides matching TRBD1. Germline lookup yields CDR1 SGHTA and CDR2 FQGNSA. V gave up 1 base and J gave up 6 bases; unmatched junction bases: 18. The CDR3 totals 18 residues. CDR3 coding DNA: TGTGCCAGCAGCTTAGTATTCTGGGACAGTGGTTTAGGTCGCGAGCAGTACTTC. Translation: CASSLVFWDSGLGREQYF. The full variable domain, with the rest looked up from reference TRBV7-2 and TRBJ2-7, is GAGVSQSPSNKVTEKGKDVELRCDPISGHTALYWYRQSLGQGLEFLIYFQGNSAPDKSGLPSDRFSAERTGGSVSTLTIQRTQQEDSAVYLCASSLVFWDSGLGREQYFGPGTRLTVT.

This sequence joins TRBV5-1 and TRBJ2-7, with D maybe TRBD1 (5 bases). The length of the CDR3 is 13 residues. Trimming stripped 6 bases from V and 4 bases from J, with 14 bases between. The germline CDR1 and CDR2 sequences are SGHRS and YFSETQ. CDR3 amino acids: CASNMDTGYEQYF. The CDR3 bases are TGCGCCAGCAACATGGACACAGGATACGAGCAGTACTTC.

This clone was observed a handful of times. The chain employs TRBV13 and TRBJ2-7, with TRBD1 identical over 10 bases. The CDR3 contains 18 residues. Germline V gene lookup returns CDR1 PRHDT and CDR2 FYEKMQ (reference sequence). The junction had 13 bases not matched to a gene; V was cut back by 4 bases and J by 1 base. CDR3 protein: CASSYFRDRGKNSYEQYF. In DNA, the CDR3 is TGTGCCAGCAGCTACTTCCGGGACAGGGGCAAAAATTCCTACGAGCAGTACTTC.

The CDR3 DNA follows: TGTGCCACCAGCAGAGATCTGACTAGCTCCCCCAATGAGCAGTTCTTC. It yields the protein CATSRDLTSSPNEQFF. The J gene is TRBJ2-1, the V gene TRBV15, with 7 bases lining up with TRBD2. CDR1 and CDR2 (germline): LNHNV, YYDKDF (reference sequence). This CDR3 comprises 16 residues. V shed 0 bases, J shed 6 bases, and the junction held 8 bases outside the gene matches.

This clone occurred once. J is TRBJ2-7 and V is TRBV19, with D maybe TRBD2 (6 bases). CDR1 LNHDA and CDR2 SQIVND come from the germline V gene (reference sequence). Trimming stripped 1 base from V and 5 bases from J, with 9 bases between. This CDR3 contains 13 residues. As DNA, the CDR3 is TGTGCCAGTAGTATAGTGCGGGGTCACGAGCAGTACTTC. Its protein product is CASSIVRGHEQYF.

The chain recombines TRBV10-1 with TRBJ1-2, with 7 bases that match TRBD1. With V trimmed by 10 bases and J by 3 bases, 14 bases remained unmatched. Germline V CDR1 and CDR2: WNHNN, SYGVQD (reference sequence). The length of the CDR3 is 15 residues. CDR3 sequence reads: CANTTGSSGHYGYTF. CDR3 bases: TGCGCCAACACGACAGGGTCTTCAGGCCACTATGGCTACACCTTC.

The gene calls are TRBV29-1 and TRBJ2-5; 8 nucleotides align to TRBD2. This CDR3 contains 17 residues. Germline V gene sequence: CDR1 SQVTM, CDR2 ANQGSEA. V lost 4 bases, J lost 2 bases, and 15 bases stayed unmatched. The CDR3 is CSVGLPLAGPLQETQYF. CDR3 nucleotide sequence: TGCAGCGTTGGGCTGCCGCTAGCGGGTCCCTTACAAGAGACCCAGTACTTC.

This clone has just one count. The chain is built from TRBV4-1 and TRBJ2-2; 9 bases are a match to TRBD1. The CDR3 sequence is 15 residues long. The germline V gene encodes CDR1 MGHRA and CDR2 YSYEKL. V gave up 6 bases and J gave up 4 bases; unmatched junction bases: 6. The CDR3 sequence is CASSPGTGFTGELFF. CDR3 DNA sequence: TGCGCCAGCAGTCCCGGGACAGGGTTCACCGGGGAGCTGTTTTTT.